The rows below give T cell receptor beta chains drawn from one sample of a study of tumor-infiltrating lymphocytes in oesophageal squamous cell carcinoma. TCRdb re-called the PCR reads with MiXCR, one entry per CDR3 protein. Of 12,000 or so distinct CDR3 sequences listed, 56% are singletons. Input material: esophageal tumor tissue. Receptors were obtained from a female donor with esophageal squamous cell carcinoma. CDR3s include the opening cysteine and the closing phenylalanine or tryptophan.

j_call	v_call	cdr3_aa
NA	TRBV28	CASSTGSAAKNIQYF
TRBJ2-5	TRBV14	CASSADFYNEQYF
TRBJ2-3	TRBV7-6	CASSGKADTQYF
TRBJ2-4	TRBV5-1	CASSSGSWGAKNIQYF
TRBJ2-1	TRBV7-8	CASSLFRVGERGRAGEQFF
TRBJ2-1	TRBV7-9	CASSSGTGVQNEQFF
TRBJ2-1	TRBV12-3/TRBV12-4	CASSPTRLYNEQFF
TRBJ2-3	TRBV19	CASNGREGQDTQYF
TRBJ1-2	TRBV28	CASSLSGRAGGYTF
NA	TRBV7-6	CASSFYRDKETQYF
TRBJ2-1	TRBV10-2	CASSELRGYTYNEQFF
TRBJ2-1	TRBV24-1	CATSEGSARSHNEQFF
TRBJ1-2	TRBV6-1	CASSPGYGYTF
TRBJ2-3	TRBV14	CASSLQGNTDTQYF
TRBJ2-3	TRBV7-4	CASSFFRTSGREGRDTQYF
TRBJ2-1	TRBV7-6	CASSQPEDPSKDF
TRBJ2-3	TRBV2	CASAAGIEGDTQYF
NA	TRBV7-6	CASSLAAGSETQYF
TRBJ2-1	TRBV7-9	CASSWDSLERLLYNEQFF
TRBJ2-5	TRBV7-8	CATTPGLAGRETQYF
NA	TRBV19	CASSIGGSQETQYF
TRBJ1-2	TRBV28	CASYDRGHGYTF
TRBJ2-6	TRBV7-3	CASSGSGTHTSGANVLTF
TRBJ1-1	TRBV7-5	CISVPEALTGAEAFF
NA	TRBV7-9	CASSIGGGYEQYF
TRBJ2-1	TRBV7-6	CASSLASPRTEEQFF
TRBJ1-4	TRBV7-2	CASSPDGQGSTNEKLFF
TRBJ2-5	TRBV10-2	CASSESRQLMETQYF
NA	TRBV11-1	CASSLGSNNEQFF
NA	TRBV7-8	CASSYLAGGPLAQYF
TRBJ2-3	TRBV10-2	CASSGRLAGGTDTQYF
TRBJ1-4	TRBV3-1	CASSQDRNREKLFF
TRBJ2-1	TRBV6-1	CASSGRQGDRGYNEQFF
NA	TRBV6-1	CASIKDPGLAKQFF
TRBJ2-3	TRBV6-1	CASRIQGSSTDTQYF
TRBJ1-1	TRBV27	CASSFQGGNTEAFF
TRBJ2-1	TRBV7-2	CASSSWKGGYNEQFF
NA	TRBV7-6	CASVRSSGSYNEQFF
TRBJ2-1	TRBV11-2	CASSLPRNEQFF
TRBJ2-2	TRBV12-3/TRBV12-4	CASSPAGANTGELFF
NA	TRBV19	CASSRDRQETQYF
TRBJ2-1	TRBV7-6	CASSSPFMDEQFF
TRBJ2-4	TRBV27	CASSPGGLAGALEQYF
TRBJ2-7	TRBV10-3	CAISLLHVGLTSYEQYF
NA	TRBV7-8	CASSLAILSYEQYF
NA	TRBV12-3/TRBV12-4	CASSSNRRDNEQFF
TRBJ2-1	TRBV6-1	CASSEKGGFYNEQFF
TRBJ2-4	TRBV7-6	CASSWDRESEQYF
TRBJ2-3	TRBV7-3	CASRSQGTDTQYF
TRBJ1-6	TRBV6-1	CASSPGMGKVALHF
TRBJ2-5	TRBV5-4	CASSRGLAGGRETQYF
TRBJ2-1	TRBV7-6	CASSLFFAGENAQFF
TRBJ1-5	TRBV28	CASSLTGVSNQPQHF
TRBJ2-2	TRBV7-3	CASSLGTGELFF
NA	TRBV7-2	CASSLELTYEQYF
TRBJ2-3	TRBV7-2	CASSQQASGDFTDTQYF
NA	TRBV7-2	CASSFGTAEQYF